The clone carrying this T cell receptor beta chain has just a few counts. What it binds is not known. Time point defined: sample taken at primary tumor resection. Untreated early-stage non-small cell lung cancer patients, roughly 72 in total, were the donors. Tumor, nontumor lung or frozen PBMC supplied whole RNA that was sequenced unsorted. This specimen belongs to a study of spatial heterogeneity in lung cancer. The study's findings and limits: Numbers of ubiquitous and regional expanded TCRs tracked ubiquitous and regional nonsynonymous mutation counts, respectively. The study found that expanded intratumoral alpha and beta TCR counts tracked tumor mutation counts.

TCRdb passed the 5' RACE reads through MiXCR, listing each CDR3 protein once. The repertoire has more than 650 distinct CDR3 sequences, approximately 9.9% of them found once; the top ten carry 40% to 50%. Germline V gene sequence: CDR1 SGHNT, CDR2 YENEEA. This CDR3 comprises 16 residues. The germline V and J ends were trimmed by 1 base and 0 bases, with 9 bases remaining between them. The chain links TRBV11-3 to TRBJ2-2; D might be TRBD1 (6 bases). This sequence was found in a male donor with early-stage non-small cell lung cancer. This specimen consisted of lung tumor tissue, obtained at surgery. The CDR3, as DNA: TGTGCCAGCAGCTTAGGCGCAGGGGCGAACACCGGGGAGCTGTTTTTT. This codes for CASSLGAGANTGELFF.